The T cell receptor beta chain under discussion was sequenced for a study of shared clonotypes between healthy human individuals (dated by TCRdb to 2020 to 2021). A note on the overall study: The cohort comprised two women and a few men aged 18 to 49 years. Per donor, three plates each were used for CD4 naive and CD4 memory, two for CD8 naive, and one for CD8 memory. The study deeply sequenced blood TCR repertoires of five healthy adults to estimate repertoire size and the extent of clonotype sharing between individuals. To increase sequencing depth and limit assay-specific biases, different laboratories used diverse techniques to prepare libraries and sequence TCR repertoires. Between about 0.8 and 9 billion PBMCs per donor were obtained by leukapheresis.

Healthy HIV-negative adults with no recently reported acute infections or vaccinations were included as donors. Only Caucasian adults living in Nashville, Tennessee, USA were represented among the donors. CD4+ T cells were enriched by magnetic negative selection; naive cells were then positively selected on CD45RA, and the negative fraction formed the memory subset. After blood collection by leukapheresis, PBMCs were isolated using Ficoll-Histopaque density gradient centrifugation and then cryopreserved in the vapor phase of liquid nitrogen. Purity and quantity of every magnetically sorted T cell population were checked by analytical flow cytometry. Genomic DNA was isolated from every sorted fraction and measured by UV absorbance on a Nanodrop 2000c. TCR CDR3 regions were amplified from genomic DNA by multiplex PCR using the deep immunoSEQ assay. Extracted genomic DNA from each cell subset was spread evenly across all wells of several immunoSEQ 96-well plates, with each plate serving as a replicate. Each replicate PCR for sorted subsets received 200 ng genomic DNA, equal to about 30,000 T cell genomes. Purified libraries were quantified with a Qubit 3.0 fluorometer, sized on a Bioanalyzer 2100, and re-quantified with the KAPA Library Quantification kit. A separate single-read 150-cycle Illumina NextSeq 550 flow cell was used to sequence each immunoSEQ 96-well plate. The paper's processing steps were these. Because the immunoSEQ output held only junctional sequences and lacked quality scores, the filtering could not match the filtering applied to full-length reads. To assign V/J genes and CDR3, sequences were annotated using PyIR, a Python wrapper for IgBLAST v1.9, with IMGT germline references. Any read was removed if the V/J assignment was weak (E-value above 1e-6), the CDR3 was missing, or the read contained stop codons, out-of-frame junctions, or ambiguous translated residues. V3J clonotypes were defined by identical inferred V gene, J gene, and CDR3 amino acid sequence. The percentage overlap between two repertoires was calculated by dividing the number of shared unique clonotypes by the size of the smaller repertoire. RTK rarefaction, the Chao1 estimator, and Recon v2.1 estimates of unobserved clonotypes were used to assess repertoire richness. Generation probabilities were computed with OLGA for all TCRbeta clonotypes obtained by the gDNA method from a few donors. Held by TCRdb, this immuneACCESS table contains in-frame sequences only and omits some clones. Under half of the omission traces to an unresolved V gene where checked; the cause of the rest is unknown. Clone size and the V and J calls come from that table; the DNA yielded D and trimming. Within this sample are around 1.5 million clones, with 95% to 99% of them counted one time only. The leading ten clones occupy roughly 0.42% of the sample.

The paper's findings and limits, for the study overall: Clonotypes shared by all four sorted-subset donors showed higher generation probabilities than non-shared clonotypes. About 5% of naive CD4, 3.5% of naive CD8, roughly 2.4% of memory CD4, and 0.35% to 0.5% of memory CD8 clonotypes were shared across several donors. Incomplete sequencing was indicated by rarefaction of sorted-subset datasets, despite the large sequencing depth. Pairwise subsampling led to the expectation that sequencing depth would affect the degree of clonotype sharing among donors. Because the study included only a small number of donors, the genetic and exposure-history diversity represented was limited. Naive subsets generally had larger estimated clonotype richness than memory subsets. Only blood was sampled, and tissue TCR repertoires likely differ from those in blood.

V is cut by 2 bases and J by 2 bases, and the space between the germline ends is 8 bases. There are 14 amino acids in the CDR3, from cysteine to phenylalanine inclusive. Only the CDR3 DNA stays, 42 bases, in frame from base 1. The germline V gene encodes CDR1 MNHEY and CDR2 SVGAGI. Notes on this clone: Its antigen has not been determined. No clone much larger than this one lies a single base away; base qualities are absent.

The chain was built from TRBV6-5 and TRBJ2-3; matching of 5 bases hints at TRBD1 as the D gene. This sequence originates from a man aged 25-45 years in good health. Sequenced material: naive CD4+ T cells sorted from blood. Taken with the paper, the label for cell subset or site translates to: CD45RA+ positively selected. The DNA sequence is as follows: TGTGCCAGCAGTTACGACAGAACCACAGATACGCAGTATTTT. This yields the protein CASSYDRTTDTQYF.